Sequencing of this T cell receptor (beta chain) was carried out in a study of post-analysis software for immune sequencing data. Study-wide findings and caveats: Patients had higher frequencies than controls of roughly 5 TRBV segments, including TRBV5-6, TRBV5-1 and TRBV20-1. Samples sharing a preparation batch grouped tightly together when assessed by F measure. The study found significantly lower normalized Chao1 diversity in multiple sclerosis patients than in controls.

V lost 0 bases, J lost 1 base, and 6 bases lay in between. The CDR3 is 13 amino acids. Germline values: CDR1 DFQATT, CDR2 SNEGSKA (reference sequence). To note about this clonotype: Its target is not known.

Unique molecular identifiers had been added to the TCR beta cDNA libraries. T cells numbering roughly 0.85 to 10 million gave rise to roughly 0.5 million cDNA molecules. TCRdb used MiXCR to reprocess the PCR reads, holding one entry per CDR3 protein. The sample has a few hundred thousand distinct CDR3 sequences, approximately 33% seen once. This chain uses TRBV20-1 with TRBJ1-1; D is ambiguous. This TCR was recovered from a girl aged 5 to 17 with multiple sclerosis. Material for sequencing was blood. The CDR3 region is CSARDPRNTEAFF. DNA of the CDR3: TGCAGTGCTAGAGATCCAAGGAACACTGAAGCTTTCTTT.